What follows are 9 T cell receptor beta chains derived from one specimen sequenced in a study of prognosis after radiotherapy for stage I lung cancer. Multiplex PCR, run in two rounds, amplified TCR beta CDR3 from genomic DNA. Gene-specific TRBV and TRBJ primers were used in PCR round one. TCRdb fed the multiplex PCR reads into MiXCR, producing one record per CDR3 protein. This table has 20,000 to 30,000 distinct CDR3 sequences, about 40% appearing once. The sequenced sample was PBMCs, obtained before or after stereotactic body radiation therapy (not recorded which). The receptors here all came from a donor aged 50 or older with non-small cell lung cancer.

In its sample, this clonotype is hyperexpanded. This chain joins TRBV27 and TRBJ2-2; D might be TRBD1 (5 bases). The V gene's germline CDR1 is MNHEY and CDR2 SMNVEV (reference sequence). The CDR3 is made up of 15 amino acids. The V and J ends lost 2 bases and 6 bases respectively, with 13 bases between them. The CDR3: CASSLVGGAPGELFF. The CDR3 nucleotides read TGTGCCAGCAGTTTAGTAGGTGGGGCCCCCGGGGAGCTGTTTTTT.

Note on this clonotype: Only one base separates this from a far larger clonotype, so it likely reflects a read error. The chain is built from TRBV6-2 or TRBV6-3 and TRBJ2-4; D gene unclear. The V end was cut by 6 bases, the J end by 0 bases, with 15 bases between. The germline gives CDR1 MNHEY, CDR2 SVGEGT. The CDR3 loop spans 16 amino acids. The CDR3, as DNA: TGTGCCAGCAGCTCCCCTAGTCTCTTAGCCAAAAACATTCAGTACTTC. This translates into CASSSPSLLAKNIQYF.

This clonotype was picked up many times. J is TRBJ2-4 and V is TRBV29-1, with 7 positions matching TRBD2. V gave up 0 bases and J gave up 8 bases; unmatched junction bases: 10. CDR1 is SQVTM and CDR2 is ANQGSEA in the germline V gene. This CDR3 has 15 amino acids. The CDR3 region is CSVEDPSGLKYIQYF. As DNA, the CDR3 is TGCAGCGTTGAAGACCCTAGCGGTCTAAAATACATTCAGTACTTC.

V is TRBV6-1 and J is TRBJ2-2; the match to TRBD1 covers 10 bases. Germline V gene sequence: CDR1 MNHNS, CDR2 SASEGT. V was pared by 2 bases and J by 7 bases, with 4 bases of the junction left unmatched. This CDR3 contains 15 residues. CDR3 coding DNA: TGTGCCAGCAGTGAACTTGGACAGGGGGTCGGGGAGCTGTTTTTT. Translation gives CASSELGQGVGELFF.

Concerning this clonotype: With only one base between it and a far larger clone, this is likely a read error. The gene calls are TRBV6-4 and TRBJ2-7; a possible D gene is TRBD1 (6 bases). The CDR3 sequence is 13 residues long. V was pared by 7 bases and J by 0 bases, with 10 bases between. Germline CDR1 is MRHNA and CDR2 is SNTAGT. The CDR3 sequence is CASITGSSYEQYF. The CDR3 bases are TGTGCCAGCATAACAGGGAGCTCCTACGAGCAGTACTTC.

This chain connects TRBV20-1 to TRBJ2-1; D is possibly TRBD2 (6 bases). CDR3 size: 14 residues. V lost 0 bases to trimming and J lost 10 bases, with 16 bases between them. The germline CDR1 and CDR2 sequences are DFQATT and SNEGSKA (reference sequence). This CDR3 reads CSARDGGGELEQFF. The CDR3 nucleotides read TGCAGTGCTAGAGACGGTGGCGGGGAACTGGAGCAGTTCTTC.

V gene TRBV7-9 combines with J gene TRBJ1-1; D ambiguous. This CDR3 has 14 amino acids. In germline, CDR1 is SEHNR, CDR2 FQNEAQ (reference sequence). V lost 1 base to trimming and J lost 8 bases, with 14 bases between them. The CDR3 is CASSLVRLTGEAFF. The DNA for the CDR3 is TGTGCCAGCAGCTTAGTACGTTTAACCGGAGAAGCTTTCTTT. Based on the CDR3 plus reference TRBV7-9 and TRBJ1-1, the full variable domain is DTGVSQNPRHKITKRGQNVTFRCDPISEHNRLYWYRQTLGQGPEFLTYFQNEAQLEKSRLLSDRFSAERPKGSFSTLEIQRTEQGDSAMYLCASSLVRLTGEAFFGQGTRLTVV.

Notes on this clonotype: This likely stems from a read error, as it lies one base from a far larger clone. CDR3 DNA sequence: TGTGCCAGCAGTTGTCGGACTAGCGGGAGGAGGGAGCAGTTCTTC. Its translation: CASSCRTSGRREQFF. V gene TRBV12-3 or TRBV12-4 combines with J gene TRBJ2-5; 14 nucleotides agree with TRBD2. TRBJ2-1 matches the DNA end more closely, so the J call is doubtful. CDR3 size: 15 residues.

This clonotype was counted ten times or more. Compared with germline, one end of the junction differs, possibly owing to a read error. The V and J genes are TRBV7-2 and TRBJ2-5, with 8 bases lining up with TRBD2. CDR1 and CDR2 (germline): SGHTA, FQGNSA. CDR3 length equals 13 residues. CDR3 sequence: CASSYSGKETQHF. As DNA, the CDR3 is TGTGCCAGCAGCTATAGCGGGAAAGAGACCCAGCACTTC.